The 32 T cell receptor beta chains given below trace back to one sample, sequenced in a study of blood T cell repertoires in COVID-19. TCRdb's table, derived via immunoSEQ multiplex PCR, lists solely in-frame clones and lacks some. The data show some 250,000 clones, 82% seen once. The sequenced sample consisted of peripheral blood. These receptors were collected from a woman aged 18-29 years with acute or convalescent COVID-19.

The chain carries TRBV29-1 and TRBJ2-3, with a possible D match to TRBD2 (6 bases). Germline assignment: CDR1 SQVTM and CDR2 ANQGSEA. This CDR3 region has 16 residues. V shed 4 bases and J shed 1 base, with 18 bases lying between them. The CDR3 DNA is TGCAGCGTTGTAGGCGGGATAATACGGGGCACAGATACGCAGTATTTT. Amino acids: CSVVGGIIRGTDTQYF.

The chain is built from TRBV2 and TRBJ1-6; 7 bases fit TRBD1. CDR1 is SNHLY, CDR2 FYNNEI, per germline. This CDR3 is 15 amino acids long. Trimming at V came to 6 bases and at J to 6 bases, leaving 8 bases not matched to a gene. The DNA of the CDR3 is TGTGCCAGCAGGCGGGACAGCTCTTTTAATTCACCCCTCCACTTT. This sequence encodes CASRRDSSFNSPLHF.

The gene calls are TRBV11-2 and TRBJ2-1; 8 positions match TRBD1. Losses at the gene ends were 3 bases for V and 2 bases for J; bases not matched to a gene: 3. The length of the CDR3 is 15 residues. CDR1 is SGHAT and CDR2 is FQNNGV in the germline V gene. The CDR3 region has the DNA TGTGCCAGCAGCTTTGGACAGGGCGCCTACAATGAGCAGTTCTTC. Encoded protein: CASSFGQGAYNEQFF. Looking up the rest from reference TRBV11-2 and TRBJ2-1 gives the full variable domain: EAGVAQSPRYKIIEKRQSVAFWCNPISGHATLYWYQQILGQGPKLLIQFQNNGVVDDSQLPKDRFSAERLKGVDSTLKIQPAKLEDSAVYLCASSFGQGAYNEQFFGPGTRLTVL.

The rearrangement uses TRBV30 and TRBJ1-3; perhaps TRBD1 as D (6 bases). Trimming shortened V by 3 bases and J by 6 bases, and 12 bases separated the two germline ends. The CDR3 covers 13 residues. CDR1 GTSNPN and CDR2 SVGIG come from the germline V gene (reference sequence). The CDR3 DNA follows: TGTGCCTGGAGCCAGGGGTTGACAAACACCATATATTTT. Translation: CAWSQGLTNTIYF. Full variable domain (missing parts from reference TRBV30 and TRBJ1-3): SQTIHQWPATLVQPVGSPLSLECTVEGTSNPNLYWYRQAAGRGLQLLFYSVGIGQISSEVPQNLSASRPQDRQFILSSKKLLLSDSGFYLCAWSQGLTNTIYFGEGSWLTVV.

There are a few counts of this clone. This chain connects TRBV28 to TRBJ1-3; TRBD1 might be the D (6 bases). This CDR3 has 13 amino acids. Germline V gives CDR1 MDHEN, CDR2 SYDVKM. The V gene lost 7 bases and the J gene lost 3 bases, with 10 bases spanning the gap. In DNA, the CDR3 is TGTGCCAGCATCAGGACAGTTGGAAACACCATATATTTT. This translates into CASIRTVGNTIYF.

In this sample, this clone turned up a few times. The CDR3 spells CASSQTGGLGYGYTF. The CDR3 DNA is TGTGCCAGCAGCCAGACAGGGGGCCTGGGCTATGGCTACACCTTC. This chain connects TRBV28 to TRBJ1-2; the match to TRBD1 covers 10 bases. The J segment lost 4 bases and the V segment lost 6 bases, leaving 8 bases of the junction unmatched. CDR1 MDHEN and CDR2 SYDVKM come from the germline V gene. The CDR3 has 15 residues.

The J gene is TRBJ1-1, the V gene TRBV9; D uncertain. With 2 bases removed from V and 0 bases from J, the gap between germline ends came to 8 bases. Per germline, CDR1 SGDLS and CDR2 YYNGEE. The length of the CDR3 is 14 residues. The chain's CDR3 is CASSVSTVNTEAFF. CDR3 DNA: TGTGCCAGCAGCGTCTCAACGGTGAACACTGAAGCTTTCTTT.

V usage is TRBV5-1 and J usage is TRBJ1-4; D might be TRBD1 (6 bases). The germline V gene has CDR1 SGHRS and CDR2 YFSETQ. The ends were cut back, 3 bases at V and 8 bases at J, with 23 bases in the middle. The CDR3 is made up of 17 amino acids. The CDR3 loop reads CASSSAGSGTSGEKLFF. The CDR3 DNA is TGCGCCAGCAGCTCGGCGGGCTCGGGGACATCAGGGGAAAAACTGTTTTTT.

The chain employs TRBV6-2 or TRBV6-3 and TRBJ2-3; 9 nucleotides align to TRBD1. V trimming: 6 bases; J trimming: 4 bases; junction bases outside the gene matches: 8. CDR3 size: 15 residues. Germline V CDR1 and CDR2: MNHEY, SVGEGT. CDR3 in amino acids: CASSPRTGEADTQYF. Written as DNA, the CDR3 is TGTGCCAGCAGCCCTCGGACAGGGGAAGCAGATACGCAGTATTTT.

The count of this clone is one. The same CDR3 is also encoded by other DNA sequences in this sample. J is TRBJ1-1 and V is TRBV27; D unresolved. Germline-derived CDR1 and CDR2 are MNHEY and SMNVEV (reference sequence). V lost 4 bases to trimming and J lost 3 bases, with 3 bases between them. The CDR3 extends over 11 amino acids. The CDR3: CASSSDTEAFF. CDR3 DNA sequence: TGTGCCAGCAGTTCCGACACTGAAGCTTTCTTT.

The genes are TRBV6-5 and TRBJ1-4, with a possible D match to TRBD1 (6 bases). The V and J ends lost 5 bases and 4 bases respectively, with 14 bases between them. Germline values: CDR1 MNHEY, CDR2 SVGAGI. The CDR3 covers 15 residues. Written as DNA, the CDR3 is TGTGCCAGCAGTCCGGGGGGCTTTAATAATGAAAAACTGTTTTTT. This encodes CASSPGGFNNEKLFF.

This chain joins TRBV28 and TRBJ1-5; D is ambiguous. V dropped 7 bases and J dropped 4 bases, with 14 bases sitting between them. Germline V gives CDR1 MDHEN, CDR2 SYDVKM. The CDR3 length is 14 residues. Here the CDR3 reads CASKLREENQPQHF. The CDR3 coding sequence is TGTGCCAGCAAGTTAAGAGAGGAAAATCAGCCCCAGCATTTT. Full variable domain (outside the CDR3, taken from reference TRBV28 and TRBJ1-5): DVKVTQSSRYLVKRTGEKVFLECVQDMDHENMFWYRQDPGLGLRLIYFSYDVKMKEKGDIPEGYSVSREKKERFSLILESASTNQTSMYLCASKLREENQPQHFGDGTRLSIL.

The chain combines TRBV6-5 with TRBJ1-2, with D possibly TRBD1 on 6 matching bases. Per germline, CDR1 MNHEY and CDR2 SVGAGI. Trimming cost V 6 bases and J 6 bases, with 14 bases left between them. The CDR3 is 13 residues long. The CDR3 protein is CASRKPGGDGYTF. CDR3 bases: TGTGCCAGCAGGAAACCTGGGGGCGATGGCTACACCTTC.

The CDR3 here is CASSFKINYGYTF. In DNA, the CDR3 is TGTGCCAGCAGTTTTAAAATTAACTATGGCTACACCTTC. This chain joins TRBV28 and TRBJ1-2; no firm D call. Per the germline V gene, CDR1 is MDHEN and CDR2 is SYDVKM. This CDR3 is 13 amino acids long. V lost 3 bases and J 1 base, leaving 6 bases between the germline ends.

This clone has ten or more counts. This chain joins TRBV10-3 and TRBJ2-7; 10 bases fit TRBD1. Unmatched junction bases numbered 8, after V lost 4 bases and J lost 5 bases. Germline-derived CDR1 and CDR2 are ENHRY and SYGVKD. The CDR3 length is 15 residues. This chain's CDR3 is CAISGSGQGYNEQYF. In nucleotides, the CDR3 is TGTGCCATCAGTGGTTCGGGACAGGGGTACAACGAGCAGTACTTC.

The genes are TRBV3-1 (or the pseudogene TRBV3-2) and TRBJ2-7; 7 nucleotides line up with TRBD2. V lost 4 bases, J lost 0 bases, and 3 bases stayed unmatched. Germline CDR1 and CDR2: LGHDT and YNNKEL (reference sequence). There are 14 residues in the CDR3. The CDR3 here is CASSPSGISYEQYF. For the CDR3, the DNA is TGTGCCAGCAGCCCGAGCGGGATCTCCTACGAGCAGTACTTC.

V gene TRBV10-2 combines with J gene TRBJ1-5, with D unclear. CDR1 is WSHSY, CDR2 SAAADI, per germline. Trimming removed 5 bases from V and 4 bases from J, with 9 bases in between. The CDR3 runs to 13 residues. The CDR3 coding sequence is TGCGCCAGCAGTAATGGCGGGAATCAGCCCCAGCATTTT. It is translated as CASSNGGNQPQHF.

V and J are TRBV3-1 (or the pseudogene TRBV3-2) and TRBJ2-7; 9 bases map to TRBD2. The CDR3 totals 14 residues. The V segment lost 1 base and the J segment 6 bases; nucleotides outside the gene matches: 4. Germline V CDR1 and CDR2: LGHDT, YNNKEL (reference sequence). Written as DNA, the CDR3 is TGTGCCAGCAGCCAAGGTAGCGGGAGCCGCGAGCAGTACTTC. This sequence encodes CASSQGSGSREQYF.

The chain combines TRBV24-1 with TRBJ1-1; 7 bases line up with TRBD1. The CDR3 has 16 amino acids. Germline lookup yields CDR1 KGHDR and CDR2 SFDVKD. Losses at the gene ends were 7 bases for V and 7 bases for J; bases not matched to a gene: 17. The CDR3 DNA is TGTGCCACCAGGGCGGGACAGAACTCCCGACGGAGTGAAGCTTTCTTT. Amino acid sequence: CATRAGQNSRRSEAFF.

The chain combines TRBV28 with TRBJ1-2; D is undetermined. V gave up 5 bases and J gave up 6 bases, with 22 bases separating them. This CDR3 is built from 16 residues. The germline V gene has CDR1 MDHEN and CDR2 SYDVKM. The CDR3 protein is CASSPRSGGFADGYTF. As DNA, the CDR3 is TGTGCCAGCAGTCCCCGGTCAGGAGGTTTTGCGGATGGCTACACCTTC.

The J gene is TRBJ1-3, the V gene TRBV7-2, with D tentatively TRBD1 (5 bases). V was pared by 3 bases and J by 5 bases, with 14 bases between. Germline-derived CDR1 and CDR2 are SGHTA and FQGNSA. CDR3 length equals 15 residues. The CDR3 DNA reads as TGTGCCAGCAGCTTCGTCGACAGTTCGCGAAACACCATATATTTT. Its translation: CASSFVDSSRNTIYF.

V gene TRBV2 combines with J gene TRBJ2-2; D unclear. Germline CDR1 and CDR2: SNHLY and FYNNEI. The ends were cut back, 3 bases at V and 3 bases at J, with 8 bases in the middle. The CDR3 is 14 residues long. CDR3 DNA sequence: TGTGCCAGCAGTGATCGAGGTTACACCGGGGAGCTGTTTTTT. Amino acids: CASSDRGYTGELFF.

This clone has only a few counts. V usage is TRBV7-2 and J usage is TRBJ2-2, with D possibly matching TRBD2 (6 bases). Germline V gene data show CDR1 as SGHTA and CDR2 as FQGNSA. This CDR3 comprises 14 residues. Trimming left V 1 base short and J 13 bases short, with 16 bases between. The CDR3: CASSLGGDDRGLFF. The CDR3 DNA reads as TGTGCCAGCAGCTTAGGCGGGGACGACCGGGGGCTGTTTTTT.

The V call is TRBV9, the J call TRBJ2-3, with unresolved D. Germline CDR1 reads SGDLS; CDR2 reads YYNGEE. Between the trimmed V and J ends, which lost 2 bases and 0 bases, there was a span of 7 bases. CDR3 length: 14 residues. CDR3 DNA: TGTGCCAGCAGCGTGCTACCTAGCACAGATACGCAGTATTTT. The encoded protein is CASSVLPSTDTQYF.

The chain has TRBV19 and TRBJ2-3; 12 bases agree with TRBD2. Germline V gene sequence: CDR1 LNHDA, CDR2 SQIVND (reference sequence). The V gene end was trimmed by 6 bases and the J gene end by 6 bases; junction bases not matched to a gene: 4. There are 14 residues in the CDR3. The CDR3 DNA sequence: TGTGCCAGTAGCGGACTAGCGGGAACCGATACGCAGTATTTT. Translated, it gives CASSGLAGTDTQYF.

The CDR3 is CASSLMRDRNYF. The CDR3 region has the DNA TGTGCCAGCAGCCTAATGCGGGACAGGAACTATTTT. The chain recombines TRBV7-8 with TRBJ2-3; 8 positions agree with TRBD1. This CDR3 is built from 12 residues. Per germline, CDR1 SGHVS and CDR2 FQNEAQ. Trimming removed 5 bases from V and 15 bases from J; junction bases left unmatched: 10.

This sequence joins TRBV28 and TRBJ1-2; a weak D match, TRBD1 (5 bases). CDR1 is MDHEN and CDR2 is SYDVKM in the germline V gene. V lost 1 base to trimming and J lost 4 bases, with 13 bases between them. The CDR3 covers 15 residues. The CDR3 sequence: CASSLLPDTLYGYTF. Written as DNA, the CDR3 is TGTGCCAGCAGTTTATTGCCGGACACTCTCTATGGCTACACCTTC.

The chain joins TRBV9 to TRBJ1-6, with D maybe TRBD1 (5 bases). Trimming left V 1 base short and J 5 bases short, with 10 bases between. Germline V gene sequence: CDR1 SGDLS, CDR2 YYNGEE. The CDR3 length is 15 residues. The CDR3 loop is CASSVQGGHNSPLHF. For the CDR3, the DNA is TGTGCCAGCAGCGTACAGGGTGGCCATAATTCACCCCTCCACTTT.

The V call is TRBV2, the J call TRBJ2-1, with D uncertain. Germline V CDR1 and CDR2: SNHLY, FYNNEI. V was trimmed by 5 bases and J by 0 bases, leaving 11 bases between them. The CDR3 loop spans 15 amino acids. The CDR3: CASSLDRSSYNEQFF. CDR3 sequence (DNA): TGTGCCAGCAGTCTAGACCGGAGCTCCTACAATGAGCAGTTCTTC.

The CDR3 DNA reads as TGTGCCAGCAGCCCAAGGCGGACCTACAGGGACACTGAAGCTTTCTTT. This encodes CASSPRRTYRDTEAFF. The chain is built from TRBV5-4 and TRBJ1-1; a possible D gene is TRBD1 (6 bases). This CDR3 spans 16 amino acids. With 4 bases removed from V and 3 bases from J, the gap between germline ends came to 19 bases. Germline V gene sequence: CDR1 SGHNT, CDR2 YYREEE (reference sequence).

The V and J genes are TRBV6-2 or TRBV6-3 and TRBJ1-1; D gene unclear. CDR3 length equals 11 residues. V was trimmed by 3 bases and J by 10 bases, leaving 9 bases between them. The germline CDR1 and CDR2 sequences are MNHEY and SVGEGT. The CDR3 coding sequence is TGTGCCAGCAGTTATTTTGAGAGAGCTTTCTTT. It specifies CASSYFERAFF.

This chain joins TRBV7-9 and TRBJ2-1, with TRBD2 matching over 14 bases. The germline V gene encodes CDR1 SEHNR and CDR2 FQNEAQ (reference sequence). This CDR3 is built from 16 residues. The V and J ends lost 5 bases and 6 bases, in that order; junction bases with no gene match: 6. The CDR3: CASSHTTSGRGNEQFF. For the CDR3, the DNA is TGTGCCAGCAGCCATACGACTAGCGGGAGGGGCAATGAGCAGTTCTTC.